These T cell receptor beta chains were read from a single sample in a study of T cell responses to AZD1222 COVID-19 vaccine. Method: immunoSEQ multiplex PCR; TCRdb's copy keeps in-frame clones and lacks some. In the table there are about 130,000 clones, around 90% of which are singletons. Sequenced material: peripheral blood, taken 28 days after the second AZD1222 dose. Receptors originate from an adult who received the AZD1222 COVID-19 vaccine. The CDR3 runs from the conserved cysteine through the conserved F or W. D genes are given only for firm matches. Clone size is stated in some rows and not others, as once, few, many or a class when expanded.

len,d_gene,abundance,v_gene,j_gene,CDR3aa,CDR3nt
13,.,.,TRBV6-5,TRBJ1-1,CASSPWGRTEAFF,TGTGCCAGCAGTCCATGGGGGCGAACTGAAGCTTTCTTT
16,TRBD1,few,TRBV2,TRBJ1-6,CASLTDRSRFNSPLHF,TGTGCCAGCCTAACGGACAGGAGCCGGTTTAATTCACCCCTCCACTTT
14,.,.,TRBV10-2,TRBJ1-6,CATRRVGDGSPLHF,TGCGCCACCCGTCGGGTCGGCGACGGCTCACCCCTCCACTTT
14,TRBD1,.,TRBV5-1,TRBJ1-4,CASSTGEGNEKLFF,TGCGCCAGCAGCACAGGGGAGGGGAATGAAAAACTGTTTTTT
15,TRBD2,once,TRBV2,TRBJ2-1,CASSLLSGTYNEQFF,TGTGCCAGCAGCCTACTTAGCGGGACATACAATGAGCAGTTCTTC
15,.,.,TRBV7-9,TRBJ2-1,CASSEQGSSYNEQFF,TGTGCCAGCAGCGAACAGGGAAGCTCCTACAATGAGCAGTTCTTC
11,.,few,TRBV20-1,TRBJ2-5,CSAFHGETQYF,TGCAGTGCATTTCACGGAGAGACCCAGTACTTC
18,TRBD1,.,TRBV3-1/TRBV3-2,TRBJ1-1,CASSQDRAKTGGSTEAFF,TGTGCCAGCAGCCAAGATCGGGCAAAAACAGGGGGGAGCACTGAAGCTTTCTTT
14,.,once,TRBV24-1,TRBJ2-1,CATSRLGVGNEQFF,TGTGCCACCAGTCGACTAGGGGTCGGCAATGAGCAGTTCTTC
12,.,.,TRBV6-5,TRBJ1-2,CASSSTTLGYTF,TGTGCCAGCAGTTCTACGACACTGGGCTACACCTTC
17,.,.,TRBV5-1,TRBJ2-2,CASSHWWGGGDTGELFF,TGCGCCAGCAGCCACTGGTGGGGAGGTGGGGACACCGGGGAGCTGTTTTTT
14,.,.,TRBV4-2,TRBJ1-2,CASSQGTPNYGYTF,TGTGCCAGCAGCCAAGGGACACCTAACTATGGCTACACCTTC
12,.,.,TRBV7-9,TRBJ2-7,CASSHQVYEQYF,TGTGCCAGCAGCCACCAGGTATACGAGCAGTACTTC
13,.,.,TRBV4-1,TRBJ1-3,CASSQVGGDTIYF,TGCGCCAGCAGCCAAGTGGGAGGGGACACCATATATTTT
12,TRBD2,.,TRBV6-5,TRBJ2-7,CASGRGDYEQYF,TGTGCCAGCGGTCGGGGGGACTACGAGCAGTACTTC
14,.,.,TRBV7-9,TRBJ1-2,CASSAVGGNYGYTF,TGTGCCAGCAGCGCCGTGGGGGGAAACTATGGCTACACCTTC
17,.,.,TRBV9,TRBJ2-1,CASSVGLPPLSYNEQFF,TGTGCCAGCAGCGTCGGACTACCACCACTCTCCTACAATGAGCAGTTCTTC
13,TRBD2,.,TRBV6-5,TRBJ2-5,CASRRGGRETQYF,TGTGCCAGCCGCCGGGGGGGCCGTGAGACCCAGTACTTC
16,TRBD2,.,TRBV15,TRBJ2-1,CATSRAGTSGYNEQFF,TGTGCCACCAGCAGGGCCGGGACTAGCGGCTACAATGAGCAGTTCTTC
15,.,once,TRBV5-1,TRBJ1-1,CASSSGAVMNTEAFF,TGCGCCAGCAGCTCGGGAGCGGTAATGAACACTGAAGCTTTCTTT